One sample yielded the 9 T cell receptor beta chains listed below, sequenced in a study of OX40 agonist ivuxolimab in advanced cancers. Generated by immunoSEQ multiplex PCR, the TCRdb table keeps only in-frame clones and is missing some. The sample lists tens of thousands of clones, roughly 87% seen once, with 1.3% in the top ten. Sequenced material: CD4+ or CD8+ T cells sorted from blood, taken in a trial of the OX40 agonist ivuxolimab. These receptors were taken from an adult with an advanced solid tumor such as melanoma, head and neck, liver or kidney cancer.

This chain connects TRBV7-9 to TRBJ1-6; 7 bases match TRBD1. The V and J ends lost 1 base and 7 bases, in that order; junction bases with no gene match: 7. Germline values: CDR1 SEHNR, CDR2 FQNEAQ (reference sequence). The CDR3 length is 16 residues. CDR3 region: CASSLESRQGNSPLHF. The CDR3 nucleotides read TGTGCCAGCAGCTTAGAATCGAGACAGGGAAATTCACCCCTCCACTTT.

CDR3 loop: CASSKVSEGAQTEAFF. The CDR3 region has the DNA TGTGCCAGCAGCAAAGTCAGTGAGGGGGCTCAAACTGAAGCTTTCTTT. The chain is built from TRBV21-1 and TRBJ1-1; the tabulated D call, TRBD1, remains unverified against the DNA. TRBV21-1 is deemed a pseudogene. This CDR3 region has 16 residues.

As DNA, the CDR3 is TGTGCCAGCAGCCAGGGTGGTCAGCCCCAGCATTTT. It yields the protein CASSQGGQPQHF. The chain joins TRBV28 to TRBJ1-5; D possibly corresponds to TRBD1 (5 bases). Germline V gene lookup returns CDR1 MDHEN and CDR2 SYDVKM. The germline V and J ends were trimmed by 6 bases and 6 bases, with 9 bases remaining between them. CDR3 length equals 12 residues.

The chain recombines TRBV5-4 with TRBJ2-5, with D unclear. Germline CDR1 SGHNT, CDR2 YYREEE (reference sequence). This CDR3 contains 14 residues. Trimming removed 0 bases at V and 5 bases at J, with 11 bases between. CDR3 nucleotide sequence: TGTGCCAGCAGCTTGGCACCCCTGGGTGAGACCCAGTACTTC. Translating it yields CASSLAPLGETQYF. Variable domain in full (rest from reference TRBV5-4 and TRBJ2-5): ETGVTQSPTHLIKTRGQQVTLRCSSQSGHNTVSWYQQALGQGPQFIFQYYREEENGRGNFPPRFSGLQFPNYSSELNVNALELDDSALYLCASSLAPLGETQYFGPGTRLLVL.

CDR3 loop: CASSSSTDTQYF. The CDR3 bases are TGTGCCAGCAGCTCCAGCACAGATACGCAGTATTTT. The chain has TRBV5-4 and TRBJ2-3; D is ambiguous. V was pared by 3 bases and J by 0 bases, with 2 bases between. The CDR3 extends over 12 amino acids. Germline V CDR1 and CDR2: SGHNT, YYREEE (reference sequence).

The chain employs TRBV6-5 and TRBJ2-7; unclear D gene. The CDR3 totals 11 residues. Per the germline V gene, CDR1 is MNHEY and CDR2 is SVGAGI. V lost 7 bases and J 6 bases, leaving 10 bases between the germline ends. CDR3 sequence: CASTQASEQYF. Here the CDR3 DNA reads TGTGCCAGCACCCAAGCGTCCGAGCAGTACTTC.

This clone was detected only a few times. J is TRBJ2-7 and V is TRBV5-8; D not certain. The CDR3 length is 12 residues. Trimming took 4 bases from V and 6 from J, leaving 11 bases between them. Germline V gene sequence: CDR1 SGHTS, CDR2 YDEGEE. The CDR3 DNA sequence: TGTGCCAGCAGCCCTCTTAGAGCCGAGCAGTACTTC. Translation gives CASSPLRAEQYF.

The chain has TRBV9 and TRBJ1-2; D call uncertain. CDR3 length equals 16 residues. Germline CDR1 reads SGDLS; CDR2 reads YYNGEE. Trimming stripped 4 bases from V and 8 bases from J, with 24 bases between. The CDR3 bases are TGTGCCAGCAGCCCATACCCAGCGGGGATCGACCTCGGCTACACCTTC. It is translated as CASSPYPAGIDLGYTF.

This rearrangement joins TRBV19 to TRBJ1-4; a possible D gene is TRBD1 (5 bases). CDR1 is LNHDA and CDR2 is SQIVND in the germline V gene (reference sequence). V was pared by 8 bases and J by 0 bases, with 16 bases between. CDR3 size: 16 residues. In DNA, the CDR3 is TGTGCCAGTTCGAGGATTCGGGGACCAACTAATGAAAAACTGTTTTTT. Translated: CASSRIRGPTNEKLFF. The full variable domain, rest sourced from reference TRBV19 and TRBJ1-4, is DGGITQSPKYLFRKEGQNVTLSCEQNLNHDAMYWYRQDPGQGLRLIYYSQIVNDFQKGDIAEGYSVSREKKESFPLTVTSAQKNPTAFYLCASSRIRGPTNEKLFFGSGTQLSVL.